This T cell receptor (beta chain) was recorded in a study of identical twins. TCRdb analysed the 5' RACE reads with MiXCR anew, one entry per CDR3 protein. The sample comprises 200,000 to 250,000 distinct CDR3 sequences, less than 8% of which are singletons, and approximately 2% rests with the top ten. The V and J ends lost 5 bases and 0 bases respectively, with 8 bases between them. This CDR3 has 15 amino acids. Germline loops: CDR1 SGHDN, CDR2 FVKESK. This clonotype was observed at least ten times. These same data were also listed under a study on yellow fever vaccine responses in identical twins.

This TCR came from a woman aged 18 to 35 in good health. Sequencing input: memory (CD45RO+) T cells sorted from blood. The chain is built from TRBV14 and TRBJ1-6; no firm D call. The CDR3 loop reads CASSAGSSYNSPLHF. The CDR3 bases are TGTGCCAGCAGCGCCGGCAGCTCCTATAATTCACCCCTCCACTTT.